The 2 T cell receptor beta chains below come from one sample, sequenced in a study of graft-versus-host responses after intestinal transplantation. These receptors have no known antigen. Measured with immunoSEQ multiplex PCR; TCRdb has only the in-frame clones, and not every one. The table has some 120,000 clones, around nine tenths seen once; the top ten hold under 0.2%. Source: unstimulated CD4+ T cells sorted from spleen or lymph node cells, taken before intestinal transplant. These receptors were obtained from a human donor who received an intestinal transplant.

V usage is TRBV15 and J usage is TRBJ1-2; 9 nucleotides line up with TRBD1. This CDR3 contains 15 residues. Germline V gives CDR1 LNHNV, CDR2 YYDKDF (reference sequence). Trimming at V came to 0 bases and at J to 13 bases, leaving 12 bases not matched to a gene. CDR3 in amino acids: CATSREAIGQGMTTF. The CDR3 coding sequence is TGTGCCACCAGCAGAGAAGCGATAGGACAGGGGATGACCACCTTC.

This chain links TRBV2 with TRBJ1-5, with 11 nucleotides matching TRBD1. The CDR3 spans 15 residues. Losses at the gene ends were 6 bases for V and 7 bases for J; bases not matched to a gene: 8. The germline gives CDR1 SNHLY, CDR2 FYNNEI. CDR3 sequence (DNA): TGTGCCAGCAGCGGGGACAGGGGGAGTGGGCAGCCCCAGCATTTT. Translating it yields CASSGDRGSGQPQHF.